The 3 T cell receptor beta chains listed next were all sequenced from one sample in a study of cytomegalovirus exposure and HLA in healthy donors. A multiplex PCR was run with 60 Vbeta primers and 13 Jbeta primers. Data came from immunoSEQ multiplex PCR; TCRdb stores just in-frame clones and leaves some out. The listing records 170,000 or so clones. Sequencing was done on a sample of PBMCs. The receptors stem from a man aged 25 to 40 in good health and CMV-seronegative.

V and J are TRBV19 and TRBJ2-1; D is possibly TRBD2 (6 bases). The germline gives CDR1 LNHDA, CDR2 SQIVND (reference sequence). This CDR3 has 16 amino acids. V was trimmed by 6 bases and J by 1 base, leaving 16 bases between them. The CDR3 loop is CASSPGLLFSYNEQFF. DNA for the CDR3: TGTGCCAGTAGCCCGGGACTCCTTTTTTCCTACAATGAGCAGTTCTTC.

This chain joins TRBV6-6 and TRBJ2-1; 8 bases map to TRBD1. The V and J ends lost 6 bases and 5 bases, in that order; junction bases with no gene match: 9. Per germline, CDR1 MNHNY and CDR2 SVGAGI (reference sequence). This CDR3 region has 15 residues. In nucleotides, the CDR3 is TGTGCCAGCAGACCCCAGGGGGCGGGAAACAATGAGCAGTTCTTC. Translation gives CASRPQGAGNNEQFF.

This chain uses TRBV7-2 with TRBJ1-1; a weak D match, TRBD1 (6 bases). This CDR3 is 13 amino acids long. From germline, CDR1 is SGHTA and CDR2 FQGNSA. The germline V and J ends were trimmed by 6 bases and 12 bases, with 20 bases remaining between them. CDR3 region: CASRFTGQQPPFF. The CDR3 nucleotides read TGTGCCAGCAGATTTACCGGACAGCAACCCCCTTTCTTT.